The next 30 T cell receptor beta chains were all read from a single sample in a study of shared clonotypes between healthy human individuals. Produced via immunoSEQ multiplex PCR; TCRdb's table is partial and in-frame only. The data show a few million clones, with around nine tenths seen just once and over 0.12% held by the top ten. Sequencing used naive CD4+ T cells sorted from blood. Subset denoted: CD45RA+ positively selected. The receptors come from a man between 18 and 35 years old in good health.

V gene TRBV19 combines with J gene TRBJ1-1; D unclear. The V gene's germline CDR1 is LNHDA and CDR2 SQIVND (reference sequence). The CDR3 covers 14 residues. V shed 3 bases and J shed 4 bases, with 12 bases lying between them. The CDR3 is CASSIGAFGTEAFF. CDR3 sequence (DNA): TGTGCCAGTAGTATCGGTGCGTTTGGCACTGAAGCTTTCTTT.

In its sample, this clone was seen once. The rearrangement joins TRBV7-8 to TRBJ2-3; weak D call: TRBD2 (5 bases). Trimming pared 6 bases from V and 6 bases from J, leaving 10 bases between. CDR3 size: 12 residues. Looked up from germline, CDR1 is SGHVS and CDR2 is FQNEAQ. The CDR3 region has the DNA TGTGCCAGCAGTCAGACGGGGGATACGCAGTATTTT. It specifies CASSQTGDTQYF.

V is TRBV5-5 and J is TRBJ2-5; maybe TRBD2 (6 bases). The germline gives CDR1 SGHKS, CDR2 YYEKEE (reference sequence). Deletions cut 2 bases from V and 4 bases from J, with 21 bases between. The CDR3 contains 17 residues. As DNA, the CDR3 is TGTGCCAGCAGCTTTACGTTGTCGCGGGGCGGTCGAGAGACCCAGTACTTC. Translation gives CASSFTLSRGGRETQYF.

V usage is TRBV6-1 and J usage is TRBJ2-7, with 12 bases fitting TRBD1. The V gene's germline CDR1 is MNHNS and CDR2 SASEGT. The CDR3 sequence is 13 residues long. V lost 10 bases, J lost 7 bases, and 8 bases stayed unmatched. For the CDR3, the DNA is TGTGCCAATTCGGGACAGGGGGCAAGGGAGCAGTACTTC. Its translation: CANSGQGAREQYF.

This sequence joins TRBV18 and TRBJ2-5; no clear D gene. Trimming cost V 1 base and J 2 bases, with 8 bases left between them. The CDR3 spans 14 residues. CDR1 and CDR2 from the germline V gene are KGHSH and LQKENI. CDR3 nucleotides: TGTGCCAGCTCACCACTCTCCAGGCAAGAGACCCAGTACTTC. Amino acid sequence: CASSPLSRQETQYF.

The genes are TRBV5-4 and TRBJ2-6; the D is unclear. Trimming removed 4 bases from V and 1 base from J, with 15 bases in between. There are 17 residues in the CDR3. CDR1 is SGHNT and CDR2 is YYREEE in the germline V gene (reference sequence). The DNA for the CDR3 is TGTGCCAGCAGCAATGCGAACAGAGCTTCTGGGGCCAACGTCCTGACTTTC. Translated, it gives CASSNANRASGANVLTF.

The chain combines TRBV5-1 with TRBJ2-2, with a tentative D call TRBD1 (6 bases). The CDR3 contains 14 residues. Between the trimmed V and J ends, which lost 4 bases and 3 bases, there was a span of 10 bases. Germline CDR1 SGHRS, CDR2 YFSETQ. The CDR3, as DNA: TGCGCCAGCAGCAGGGGGTTAGACACCGGGGAGCTGTTTTTT. This sequence encodes CASSRGLDTGELFF.

The V call is TRBV7-2, the J call TRBJ2-7; TRBD1 matches at 12 bases. Germline CDR1 reads SGHTA; CDR2 reads FQGNSA. V lost 3 bases, J lost 4 bases, and 10 bases stayed unmatched. The CDR3 runs 17 residues. The CDR3 protein is CASSFWGTGGAWYEQYF. CDR3 in DNA: TGTGCCAGCAGCTTCTGGGGGACAGGGGGCGCTTGGTACGAGCAGTACTTC.

In this sample, this clone turned up a few times. V usage is TRBV28 and J usage is TRBJ1-2; 8 bases are a match to TRBD1. This CDR3 spans 13 amino acids. The trim removed 6 bases at V and 6 bases at J, leaving 6 bases unmatched. CDR1 is MDHEN, CDR2 SYDVKM, per germline. CDR3 in DNA: TGTGCCAGCAGAAGACAGGGGAGGAATGGCTACACCTTC. It yields the protein CASRRQGRNGYTF.

The gene calls are TRBV28 and TRBJ2-1; 10 nucleotides align to TRBD2. This CDR3 region has 14 residues. Looked up from germline, CDR1 is MDHEN and CDR2 is SYDVKM. V trimming: 8 bases; J trimming: 7 bases; junction bases outside the gene matches: 8. This CDR3 reads CASVLAGVGNEQFF. CDR3 DNA: TGTGCCAGCGTTCTAGCGGGGGTGGGTAATGAGCAGTTCTTC.

This chain links TRBV7-6 with TRBJ2-3; D unclear. Trimming removed 5 bases at V and 6 bases at J, with 15 bases between. The CDR3 loop spans 14 amino acids. Germline V gene sequence: CDR1 SGHVS, CDR2 FNYEAQ. The CDR3 DNA reads TGTGCCAGCAGCGGCCGGCACCCCGCGGATACGCAGTATTTT. Translated: CASSGRHPADTQYF.

To note about this clone: The sample has other DNA sequences that encode this CDR3 too. The J gene is TRBJ2-6, the V gene TRBV5-4; D uncertain. The V and J ends lost 0 bases and 1 base respectively, with 2 bases between them. The germline CDR1 and CDR2 sequences are SGHNT and YYREEE (reference sequence). The CDR3 runs to 14 residues. In DNA form, the CDR3 reads TGTGCCAGCAGCTTGGCGTCTGGGGCCAACGTCCTGACTTTC. This encodes CASSLASGANVLTF.

Only one count was recorded for this clone. This chain connects TRBV4-3 to TRBJ2-2, with 9 bases matching TRBD1. Looked up from germline, CDR1 is LGHNA and CDR2 is YSLEER. J gave up 5 bases and V 4 bases, and 8 bases lay outside the gene matches. The CDR3 loop spans 16 amino acids. CDR3 coding DNA: TGCGCCAGCAGCCGAACCACAGGGGGCGCGACCGGGGAGCTGTTTTTT. The encoded protein is CASSRTTGGATGELFF.

The V gene is TRBV6-1, the J gene TRBJ2-4; 8 bases line up with TRBD1. J lost 6 bases, V lost 2 bases, and 9 bases had no gene match. The CDR3 consists of 16 residues. CDR1 MNHNS and CDR2 SASEGT come from the germline V gene. The CDR3 sequence: CASSELSGGGGNIQYF. The CDR3 coding sequence is TGTGCCAGCAGTGAACTCTCAGGGGGCGGTGGAAACATTCAGTACTTC.

This clone occurred once. The chain couples TRBV6-1 to TRBJ2-3; 8 bases align to TRBD2. V shed 8 bases and J 4 bases; nucleotides not matched to a gene: 8. CDR1 is MNHNS and CDR2 is SASEGT in the germline V gene. This CDR3 spans 14 amino acids. The CDR3 DNA follows: TGTGCCAGCCGAGGAGCGGGGGCGTCAGATACGCAGTATTTT. Its translation is CASRGAGASDTQYF.

This clone was seen only once. V and J are TRBV6-5 and TRBJ2-3; 8 bases match TRBD2. Unmatched junction bases numbered 15, after V lost 6 bases and J lost 10 bases. Germline assignment: CDR1 MNHEY and CDR2 SVGAGI. The CDR3 length is 15 residues. This chain's CDR3 is CASSRASGQSPSQYF. The CDR3 region has the DNA TGTGCCAGCAGCCGAGCTAGCGGGCAATCTCCCTCGCAGTATTTT.

This clone has a single count. The chain joins TRBV6-6 to TRBJ2-7; weak D call: TRBD2 (5 bases). This CDR3 spans 13 amino acids. CDR1 is MNHNY, CDR2 SVGAGI, per germline (reference sequence). The V gene lost 4 bases and the J gene lost 0 bases, with 7 bases spanning the gap. Here the CDR3 DNA reads TGTGCCAGCAGTTCCGAGGGCTCCTACGAGCAGTACTTC. Its translation: CASSSEGSYEQYF.

The chain has TRBV11-2 and TRBJ1-1; D remains unclear. V was shortened by 5 bases and J by 9 bases, with 10 bases between the two germline ends. This CDR3 spans 11 amino acids. Germline CDR1 reads SGHAT; CDR2 reads FQNNGV. CDR3 protein: CASSQNTKAFF. The CDR3 DNA reads TGTGCCAGCAGCCAAAATACCAAAGCTTTCTTT.

The J gene is TRBJ2-1, the V gene TRBV9, with 12 bases that match TRBD2. Looked up from germline, CDR1 is SGDLS and CDR2 is YYNGEE. V dropped 3 bases and J dropped 9; count of bases not matched to a gene: 10. CDR3 length: 16 residues. CDR3 nucleotide sequence: TGTGCCAGCAGCGGGGACCGGACTAGCGGGATGGTTGAGCAGTTCTTC. Translating gives CASSGDRTSGMVEQFF.

The rearrangement uses TRBV7-8 and TRBJ2-7, with D unresolved. CDR1 is SGHVS and CDR2 is FQNEAQ in the germline V gene. CDR3 size: 13 residues. V was cut by 0 bases and J by 2 bases, with 5 bases left in between. The CDR3 here is CASSLALPYEQYF. The DNA of the CDR3 is TGTGCCAGCAGCTTAGCGCTACCCTACGAGCAGTACTTC.

The gene calls are TRBV6-1 and TRBJ2-7; maybe TRBD1 (6 bases). This CDR3 spans 13 amino acids. CDR1 and CDR2 from the germline V gene are MNHNS and SASEGT. V was cut by 6 bases and J by 3 bases, with 12 bases left in between. The CDR3 region is CASSNKGVYEQYF. The CDR3 DNA follows: TGTGCCAGCAGCAACAAGGGGGTCTACGAGCAGTACTTC.

The chain combines TRBV29-1 with TRBJ1-2; D may be TRBD1 (5 bases). The germline gives CDR1 SQVTM, CDR2 ANQGSEA. This CDR3 is 13 amino acids long. V was pared by 7 bases and J by 4 bases, with 16 bases between. CDR3 in amino acids: CSGSPGRGYGYTF. CDR3 sequence (DNA): TGCAGCGGGAGCCCGGGGCGGGGCTATGGCTACACCTTC.

The CDR3: CASSPFKDSYEQYF. CDR3 bases: TGTGCCAGCTCACCTTTTAAGGACAGCTACGAGCAGTACTTC. This chain links TRBV18 with TRBJ2-7, with D possibly being TRBD1 (6 bases). Germline V gene sequence: CDR1 KGHSH, CDR2 LQKENI. The CDR3 is 14 amino acids. V shed 3 bases and J shed 3 bases, with 12 bases lying between them.

A single count supports this clone. The chain links TRBV30 to TRBJ2-2, with D possibly TRBD2 on 6 matching bases. The CDR3 is 14 amino acids. Trimming pared 2 bases from V and 1 base from J, leaving 8 bases between. CDR1 GTSNPN and CDR2 SVGIG come from the germline V gene (reference sequence). CDR3 region: CAWSRDWNTGELFF. The CDR3 DNA sequence: TGTGCCTGGAGTCGGGACTGGAACACCGGGGAGCTGTTTTTT.

The chain couples TRBV5-1 to TRBJ1-1; D is undetermined. From germline, CDR1 is SGHRS and CDR2 YFSETQ. This CDR3 comprises 15 residues. V was trimmed by 1 base and J by 4 bases, leaving 14 bases between them. Here the CDR3 reads CASSLIPGEATEAFF. CDR3 DNA sequence: TGCGCCAGCAGCTTGATTCCGGGCGAGGCCACTGAAGCTTTCTTT.

In regard to this clone: An end of the junction differs from the germline gene, which may be a read error. CDR3 sequence (DNA): TGTGCCAGCACTTACTCCAGGAATCAGCCCCAGCATTTT. Its translation: CASTYSRNQPQHF. The chain is built from TRBV6-6 and TRBJ1-5; D gene ambiguous. The CDR3 contains 13 residues. The germline CDR1 and CDR2 sequences are MNHNY and SVGAGI (reference sequence).

The rearrangement uses TRBV6-1 and TRBJ2-1; D ambiguous. CDR3 length equals 13 residues. Looked up from germline, CDR1 is MNHNS and CDR2 is SASEGT. V lost 6 bases and J lost 0, with 6 bases in between. Written as DNA, the CDR3 is TGTGCCAGCAGCTCGAGCTCCTACAATGAGCAGTTCTTC. Protein sequence: CASSSSSYNEQFF.

The chain couples TRBV19 to TRBJ2-1; 11 nucleotides align to TRBD2. V shed 5 bases, J shed 7 bases, and the junction held 7 bases outside the gene matches. The CDR3 spans 15 residues. Per the germline V gene, CDR1 is LNHDA and CDR2 is SQIVND (reference sequence). CDR3 nucleotide sequence: TGTGCCAGTAGTCTTAGCGGGGGGGGTTCGAATGAGCAGTTCTTC. This encodes CASSLSGGGSNEQFF. Filled out from reference TRBV19 and TRBJ2-1, the complete variable domain reads DGGITQSPKYLFRKEGQNVTLSCEQNLNHDAMYWYRQDPGQGLRLIYYSQIVNDFQKGDIAEGYSVSREKKESFPLTVTSAQKNPTAFYLCASSLSGGGSNEQFFGPGTRLTVL.

This clone appeared a few times. The genes are TRBV2 and TRBJ2-1, with 12 positions matching TRBD2. Per germline, CDR1 SNHLY and CDR2 FYNNEI. J was trimmed by 6 bases and V by 8 bases; bases with no gene match: 2. The CDR3 runs to 13 residues. Here the CDR3 DNA reads TGTGCCAGCCCTAGCGGGAGGGTCAATGAGCAGTTCTTC. This translates into CASPSGRVNEQFF.

V usage is TRBV6-1 and J usage is TRBJ1-4; 7 bases match TRBD1. J lost 2 bases, V lost 8 bases, and 2 bases had no gene match. The CDR3 has 13 residues. CDR1 is MNHNS and CDR2 is SASEGT in the germline V gene. CDR3 protein: CASARGTNEKLFF. The CDR3 region has the DNA TGTGCCAGCGCCAGGGGGACTAATGAAAAACTGTTTTTT.